This T cell receptor beta chain is from a study of T cells in localized non-small cell lung cancer. Points from the study as a whole: A higher density of T cells in blood coincided with extended overall survival. Adjacent lung had a median roughly 61 of the 100 largest tumor clones. Tumor samples were not multi-region, leaving intratumor heterogeneity unexcluded. Compared with tumor, uninvolved adjacent lung displayed greater T cell clonality, ranking highest overall.

Clones were sequenced by immunoSEQ multiplex PCR, and TCRdb holds only the in-frame ones, with some missing. The sample consists of approximately 30,000 clones, just under 80% of them appearing once. About this clone: Its target is unknown.

Trimming shortened V by 1 base and J by 9 bases, and 19 bases separated the two germline ends. There are 16 residues in the CDR3. The V gene's germline CDR1 is SNHLY and CDR2 FYNNEI. The rearrangement joins TRBV2 to TRBJ2-1; D ambiguous. This TCR derives from a male donor aged 60 or over with stage II squamous cell lung carcinoma. The sequenced sample was peripheral blood, obtained before any cancer treatment. The CDR3 protein is CASSEGPAEGQTEQFF. The CDR3 DNA is TGTGCCAGCAGTGAAGGGCCGGCCGAAGGGCAGACTGAGCAGTTCTTC.